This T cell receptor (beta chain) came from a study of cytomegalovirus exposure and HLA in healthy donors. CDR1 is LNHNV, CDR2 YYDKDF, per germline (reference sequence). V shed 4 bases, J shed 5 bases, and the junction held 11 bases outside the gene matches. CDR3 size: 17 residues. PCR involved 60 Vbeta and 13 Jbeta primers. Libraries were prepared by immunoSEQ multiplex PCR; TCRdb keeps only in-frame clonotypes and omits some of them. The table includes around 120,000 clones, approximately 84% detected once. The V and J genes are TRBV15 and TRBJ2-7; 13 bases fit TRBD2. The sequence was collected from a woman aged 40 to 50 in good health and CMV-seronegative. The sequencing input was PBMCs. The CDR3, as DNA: TGTGCCACCAGCAACGGACTAGCGGGAGCCATTTCCAACGAGCAGTACTTC. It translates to CATSNGLAGAISNEQYF.